This T cell receptor (beta chain) was identified in a study of blood T cell repertoires in COVID-19. Background on the study: PBMCs, B-cell-depleted T cells, or T cells provided the cDNA or gDNA that made up the material.

Original processing methods: Cell counts per sample came from amplifying reference gene primers. The table came from immunoSEQ multiplex PCR; TCRdb's copy has only in-frame clones and leaves some out. Clonal size and the V and J genes are those of that table, whereas D and trimming came from the DNA. The sample has about 90,000 clones, approximately 75% seen once. This clone was counted a few times. Trimming removed 0 bases from V and 2 bases from J, with 9 bases in between. Germline loops: CDR1 SGHRS, CDR2 YFSETQ. The CDR3 spans 14 residues. The sequence was collected from a human donor in a cohort sampled during active COVID-19. This chain uses TRBV5-1 with TRBJ2-7; a weak D match, TRBD2 (6 bases). The sequencing sample was made of peripheral blood. The DNA for the CDR3 is TGCGCCAGCAGCTTGGTTAGCGGAACCTACGAGCAGTACTTC. Translated: CASSLVSGTYEQYF.